In this sample, the clone carrying this T cell receptor beta chain is medium-sized. Its matching antigen is unknown. Peripheral blood genomic DNA, not sorted cells or RNA, was the template. Multiplex touch-down PCR with TRB-A/B primers amplified rearranged V-D-J TRB sequences. TCRdb itself ran the multiplex PCR reads through MiXCR, one entry per CDR3 protein. Of under 4,000 distinct CDR3 sequences in the sample, 20% to 25% were seen once. This entry belongs to a study of T cell repertoires in aging, cancer and after chemotherapy. Background on the study: Donors were grouped into six age bands spanning 30 or younger through 70 or older. Around 10 million TCR reads were in the whole dataset.

Trimming at V came to 6 bases and at J to 5 bases, leaving 10 bases not matched to a gene. The CDR3 is made up of 14 amino acids. Germline V gene sequence: CDR1 MNHEY, CDR2 SMNVEV (reference sequence). Findings and limits, study-wide: Age-matched healthy donors had significantly more diverse, less clonal blood TCR repertoires than untreated cancer patients. In cancer patients, declining TCR diversity with age involved lost richness and lost evenness.

This clonotype was sampled from a human donor with a blood cancer. The chain is built from TRBV27 and TRBJ2-7; 7 nucleotides agree with TRBD2. The sample taken for sequencing was blood. The CDR3 loop is CASSYQGGGHEQYF. Written as DNA, the CDR3 is TGTGCCAGCAGCTACCAGGGCGGGGGACACGAGCAGTACTTC.